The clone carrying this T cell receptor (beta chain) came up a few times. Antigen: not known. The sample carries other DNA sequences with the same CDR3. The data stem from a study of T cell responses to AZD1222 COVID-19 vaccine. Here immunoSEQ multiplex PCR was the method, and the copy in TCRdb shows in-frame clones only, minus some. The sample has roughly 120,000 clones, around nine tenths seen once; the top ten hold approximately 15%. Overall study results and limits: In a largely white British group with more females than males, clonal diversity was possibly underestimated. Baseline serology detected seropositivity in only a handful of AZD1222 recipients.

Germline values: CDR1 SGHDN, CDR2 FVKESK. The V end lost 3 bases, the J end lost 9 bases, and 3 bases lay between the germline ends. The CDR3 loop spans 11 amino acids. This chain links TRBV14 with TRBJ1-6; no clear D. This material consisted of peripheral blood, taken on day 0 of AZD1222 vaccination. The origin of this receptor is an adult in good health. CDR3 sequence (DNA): TGTGCCAGCAGCCAGGGTTCACCCCTCCACTTT. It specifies CASSQGSPLHF.